The source of this T cell receptor (beta chain) is a study of cytomegalovirus exposure and HLA in healthy donors. About this clone itself: No antigen is known for it.

Study-level findings and limits: A few CMV-associated chains proved CMV antigen-specific in vitro. What TCR beta sequences reportedly achieved was accurate prediction of HLA-A and HLA-B alleles in most subjects. In an earlier analysis, most TCR beta V segments were productive about 90% or about 30% of the time.

The CDR3 contains 13 residues. Germline CDR1 and CDR2: MDHEN and SYDVKM. Trimming stripped 6 bases from V and 6 bases from J, with 12 bases between. Both 60 Vbeta primers and 13 Jbeta primers went into the PCR. Profiling relied on immunoSEQ multiplex PCR, and the TCRdb table lists in-frame clones only, not all of them. Among 130,000 or so clones listed, more than 60% were seen once. The sequencing sample was made of PBMCs. The V gene is TRBV28, the J gene TRBJ1-3, with D maybe TRBD1 (5 bases). This sequence was found in a man in his forties in good health and CMV-seronegative. DNA for the CDR3: TGTGCCAGCAGCAAATCGACAGCAAACACCATATATTTT. Translating gives CASSKSTANTIYF.